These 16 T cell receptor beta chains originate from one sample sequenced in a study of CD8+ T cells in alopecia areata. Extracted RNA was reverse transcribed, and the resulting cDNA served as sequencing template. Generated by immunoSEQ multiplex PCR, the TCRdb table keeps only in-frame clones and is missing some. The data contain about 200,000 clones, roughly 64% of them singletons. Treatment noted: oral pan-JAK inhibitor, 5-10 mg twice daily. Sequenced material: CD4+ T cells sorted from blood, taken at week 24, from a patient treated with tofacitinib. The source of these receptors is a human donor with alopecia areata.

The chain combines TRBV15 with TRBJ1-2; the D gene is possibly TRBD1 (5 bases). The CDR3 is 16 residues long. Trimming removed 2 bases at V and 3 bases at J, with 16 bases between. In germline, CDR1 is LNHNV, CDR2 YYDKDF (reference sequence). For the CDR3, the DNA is TGTGCCACCAGCAGACATGATGGGGGGGTTGACTATGGCTACACCTTC. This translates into CATSRHDGGVDYGYTF.

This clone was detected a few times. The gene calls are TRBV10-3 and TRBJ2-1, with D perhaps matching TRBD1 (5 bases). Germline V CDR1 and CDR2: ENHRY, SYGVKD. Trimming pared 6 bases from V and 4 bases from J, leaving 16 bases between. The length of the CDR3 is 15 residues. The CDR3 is CAISLDRISYNEQFF. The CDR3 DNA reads TGTGCCATCAGCCTCGACAGAATTTCGTACAATGAGCAGTTCTTC.

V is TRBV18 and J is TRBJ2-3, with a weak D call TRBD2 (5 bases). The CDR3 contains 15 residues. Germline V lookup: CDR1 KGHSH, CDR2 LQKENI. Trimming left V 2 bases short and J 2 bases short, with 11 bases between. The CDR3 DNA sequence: TGTGCCAGCTCACCAAATAGCGCCCTCACAGATACGCAGTATTTT. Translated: CASSPNSALTDTQYF. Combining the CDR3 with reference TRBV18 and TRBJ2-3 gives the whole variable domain NAGVMQNPRHLVRRRGQEARLRCSPMKGHSHVYWYRQLPEEGLKFMVYLQKENIIDESGMPKERFSAEFPKEGPSILRIQQVVRGDSAAYFCASSPNSALTDTQYFGPGTRLTVL.

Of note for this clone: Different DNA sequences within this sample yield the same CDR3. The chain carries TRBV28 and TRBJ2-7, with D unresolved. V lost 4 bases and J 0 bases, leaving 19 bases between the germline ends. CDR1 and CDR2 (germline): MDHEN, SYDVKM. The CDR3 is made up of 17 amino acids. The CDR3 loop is CASSYDRAGPSSYEQYF. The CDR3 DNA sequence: TGTGCCAGCAGTTATGACCGGGCTGGACCTAGCTCCTACGAGCAGTACTTC.

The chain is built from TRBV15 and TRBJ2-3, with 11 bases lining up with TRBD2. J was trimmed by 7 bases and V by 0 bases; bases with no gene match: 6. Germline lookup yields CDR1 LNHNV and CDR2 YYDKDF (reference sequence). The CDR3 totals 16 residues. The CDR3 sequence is CATSRDGPSGGYTQYF. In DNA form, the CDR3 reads TGTGCCACCAGCAGAGATGGTCCTAGCGGGGGGTATACGCAGTATTTT.

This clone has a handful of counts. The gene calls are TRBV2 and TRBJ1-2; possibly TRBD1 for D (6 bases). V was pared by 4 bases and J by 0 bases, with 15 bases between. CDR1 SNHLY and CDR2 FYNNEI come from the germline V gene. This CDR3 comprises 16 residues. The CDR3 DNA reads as TGTGCCAGCAGTGCTAGGGGGACGTTAGCTAACTATGGCTACACCTTC. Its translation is CASSARGTLANYGYTF.

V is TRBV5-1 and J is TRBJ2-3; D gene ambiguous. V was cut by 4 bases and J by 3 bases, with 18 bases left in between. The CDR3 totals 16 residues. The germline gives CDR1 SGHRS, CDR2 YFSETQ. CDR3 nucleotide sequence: TGCGCCAGCAGCCCGGCTCTGGATTTGTGGACAGATACGCAGTATTTT. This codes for CASSPALDLWTDTQYF. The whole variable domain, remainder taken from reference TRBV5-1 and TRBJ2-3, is KAGVTQTPRYLIKTRGQQVTLSCSPISGHRSVSWYQQTPGQGLQFLFEYFSETQRNKGNFPGRFSGRQFSNSRSEMNVSTLELGDSALYLCASSPALDLWTDTQYFGPGTRLTVL.

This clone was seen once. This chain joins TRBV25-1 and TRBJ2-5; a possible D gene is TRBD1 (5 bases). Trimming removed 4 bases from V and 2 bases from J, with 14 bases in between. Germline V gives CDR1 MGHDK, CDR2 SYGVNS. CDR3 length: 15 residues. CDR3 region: CASSGISAGQETQYF. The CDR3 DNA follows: TGTGCCAGCAGTGGTATATCGGCAGGGCAAGAGACCCAGTACTTC.

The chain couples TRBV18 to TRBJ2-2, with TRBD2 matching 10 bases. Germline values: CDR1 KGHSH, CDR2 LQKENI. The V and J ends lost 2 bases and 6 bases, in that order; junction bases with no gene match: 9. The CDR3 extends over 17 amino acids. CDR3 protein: CASSPSPSGGSSGELFF. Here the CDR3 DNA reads TGTGCCAGCTCACCATCCCCTAGCGGGGGAAGCTCCGGGGAGCTGTTTTTT.

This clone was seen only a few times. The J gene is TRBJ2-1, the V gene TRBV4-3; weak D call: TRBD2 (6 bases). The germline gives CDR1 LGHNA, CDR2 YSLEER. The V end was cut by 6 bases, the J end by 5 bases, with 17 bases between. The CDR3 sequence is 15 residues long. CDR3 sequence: CASRPTGTPNNEQFF. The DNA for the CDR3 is TGCGCCAGCAGACCAACCGGGACTCCGAACAATGAGCAGTTCTTC.

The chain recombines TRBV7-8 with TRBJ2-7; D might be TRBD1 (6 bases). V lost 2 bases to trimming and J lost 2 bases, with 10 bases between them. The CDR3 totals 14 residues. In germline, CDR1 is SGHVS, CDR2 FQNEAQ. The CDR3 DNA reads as TGTGCCAGCAGCTTAAAGGCAGGGGCCTACGAGCAGTACTTC. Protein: CASSLKAGAYEQYF. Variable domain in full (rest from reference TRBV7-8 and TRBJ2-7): GAGVSQSPRYKVAKRGQDVALRCDPISGHVSLFWYQQALGQGPEFLTYFQNEAQLDKSGLPSDRFFAERPEGSVSTLKIQRTQQEDSAVYLCASSLKAGAYEQYFGPGTRLTVT.

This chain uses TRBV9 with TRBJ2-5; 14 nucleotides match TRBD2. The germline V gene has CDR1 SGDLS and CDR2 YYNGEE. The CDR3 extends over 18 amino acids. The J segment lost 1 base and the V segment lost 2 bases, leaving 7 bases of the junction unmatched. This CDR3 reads CASSVGLAGAVVQETQYF. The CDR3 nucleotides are TGTGCCAGCAGCGTGGGACTAGCGGGAGCGGTCGTCCAAGAGACCCAGTACTTC.

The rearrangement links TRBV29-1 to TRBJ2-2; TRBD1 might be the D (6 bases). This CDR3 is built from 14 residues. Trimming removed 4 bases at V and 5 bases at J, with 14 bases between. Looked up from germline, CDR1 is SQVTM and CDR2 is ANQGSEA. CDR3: CSVGGQGVTGELFF. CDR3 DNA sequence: TGCAGCGTTGGGGGGCAGGGAGTTACCGGGGAGCTGTTTTTT.

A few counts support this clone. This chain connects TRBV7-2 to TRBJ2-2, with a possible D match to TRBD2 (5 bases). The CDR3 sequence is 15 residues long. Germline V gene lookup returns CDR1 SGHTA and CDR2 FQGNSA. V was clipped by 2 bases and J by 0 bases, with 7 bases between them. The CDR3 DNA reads TGTGCCAGCAGCTTAAGCGGAACGAACACCGGGGAGCTGTTTTTT. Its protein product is CASSLSGTNTGELFF. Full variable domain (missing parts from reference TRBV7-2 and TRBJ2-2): GAGVSQSPSNKVTEKGKDVELRCDPISGHTALYWYRQSLGQGLEFLIYFQGNSAPDKSGLPSDRFSAERTGGSVSTLTIQRTQQEDSAVYLCASSLSGTNTGELFFGEGSRLTVL.

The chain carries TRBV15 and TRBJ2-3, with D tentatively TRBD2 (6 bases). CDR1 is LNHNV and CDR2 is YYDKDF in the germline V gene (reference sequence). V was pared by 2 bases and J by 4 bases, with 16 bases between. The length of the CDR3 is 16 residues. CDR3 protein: CATSRTPRLEADTQYF. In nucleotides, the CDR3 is TGTGCCACCAGCAGAACTCCGCGACTAGAGGCAGATACGCAGTATTTT.

The CDR3 here is CATSRDKGPGGAFF. The CDR3 region has the DNA TGTGCCACCAGCAGAGATAAGGGGCCCGGTGGAGCTTTCTTT. This chain joins TRBV15 and TRBJ1-1; maybe TRBD1 (5 bases). The CDR3 runs 14 residues. V gave up 0 bases and J gave up 10 bases, with 15 bases separating them. Germline-derived CDR1 and CDR2 are LNHNV and YYDKDF (reference sequence).